This T cell receptor (beta chain) is from a study of blood T cell repertoires in COVID-19. Looking at the study overall: COVID-19 samples collected from the United States, Italy and Spain covered acute and convalescent phases.

V was clipped by 2 bases and J by 3 bases, with 7 bases between them. CDR3 length: 13 amino acids. Germline V CDR1 and CDR2: MDHEN, SYDVKM. Libraries were prepared by immunoSEQ multiplex PCR; TCRdb keeps only in-frame clonotypes and omits some of them. The table has 150,000 or so clones, 75% to 90% seen once. The source material was peripheral blood. The rearrangement links TRBV28 to TRBJ1-2; D perhaps matches TRBD1 (6 bases). The receptor was derived from a man younger than 35 with COVID-19, enrolled during active disease. The CDR3 DNA sequence: TGTGCCAGCAGTTTACAGGGGTACTATGGCTACACCTTC. Amino acid sequence: CASSLQGYYGYTF.